Listed below are T cell receptor beta chains from one sample, sequenced in a study of Graves' ophthalmopathy and Graves' hyperthyroidism. TCRdb called the multiplex PCR reads again in MiXCR, with one record for every CDR3 protein. Of 650,000 to 800,000 distinct CDR3 sequences detected, about 38% appear once; the ten largest clones hold about 3.3%. The sequencing sample was made of peripheral blood. All receptors derive from an adult man with Graves' ophthalmopathy. CDR3s include the opening cysteine and the closing phenylalanine or tryptophan. The order of the fields is V gene, CDR3 protein.

v_call: TRBV7-9; cdr3_aa: CASSLGAPTANQPQHF
v_call: TRBV6-1; cdr3_aa: CASSYDDRGGGGYTF
v_call: TRBV25-1; cdr3_aa: CASSELRQKNEKLFF
v_call: TRBV5-5; cdr3_aa: CASSSKRTDTQYF
v_call: TRBV29-1; cdr3_aa: CSVYTSGSETQYF
v_call: TRBV7-9; cdr3_aa: CASSLQTDYGYTF
v_call: TRBV29-1; cdr3_aa: CSGSPQGRNTEAFF
v_call: TRBV4-1; cdr3_aa: CASSRPSGGENREQYF
v_call: TRBV6-2/TRBV6-3; cdr3_aa: CVSSYGGKQPQHF
v_call: TRBV25-1; cdr3_aa: CASSQGQGADLYGYTF
v_call: TRBV5-1; cdr3_aa: CASSLVLAGEETQYF
v_call: TRBV9; cdr3_aa: CASSVDRKPNTGELFF
v_call: TRBV5-8; cdr3_aa: CASSREFSGNTIYF
v_call: TRBV9; cdr3_aa: CASSRGSGSGRQETQYF
v_call: TRBV7-9; cdr3_aa: CASTGGAVDEQFF
v_call: TRBV5-1; cdr3_aa: CASSTSWGNQPQHF
v_call: TRBV6-1; cdr3_aa: CASSVGHWGGQPQHF
v_call: TRBV30; cdr3_aa: CATEREARYEQYF
v_call: TRBV12-3/TRBV12-4; cdr3_aa: CASSPRGGGGGEQYF
v_call: TRBV10-3; cdr3_aa: CAISDAGTVYEQYF
v_call: TRBV15; cdr3_aa: CATGGPVTQYF
v_call: TRBV12-3/TRBV12-4; cdr3_aa: CASTLDLGNQPQHF
v_call: TRBV24-1; cdr3_aa: CATRGPLGVETQYF
v_call: TRBV7-2; cdr3_aa: CASSYTSGGRDEQYF
v_call: TRBV10-3; cdr3_aa: CAISGQGRGSYEQYF
v_call: TRBV10-3; cdr3_aa: CASSDGLPYEQYF